This is a list of T cell receptor beta chains from one sample in a study of T cell responses to AZD1222 COVID-19 vaccine. Measured with immunoSEQ multiplex PCR; TCRdb has only the in-frame clones, and not every one. The repertoire holds some 110,000 clones, with 84% as singletons. This specimen was peripheral blood, taken on day 0 of AZD1222 vaccination. The receptors shown here come from an adult in good health. Each CDR3 is given with its conserved first and last residue. The order of the fields is J gene, clone size, D gene, V gene, CDR3 DNA, CDR3 protein. The D gene is left open where the match is weak. Rows may omit the clone size; those that give it use once, few, many or a size class.

>TRBJ2-5|NA|NA|TRBV7-2
TGTGCCAGTGGGTTGTACCAAGAGACCCAGTACTTC
CASGLYQETQYF
>TRBJ2-3|once|NA|TRBV9
TGTGCCAGCAGCCTTACAGGGATTAGTTCAGATACGCAGTATTTT
CASSLTGISSDTQYF
>TRBJ1-1|NA|NA|TRBV7-2
TGTGCCAGCAGCCCCCAGCCCATGAACACTGAAGCTTTCTTT
CASSPQPMNTEAFF
>TRBJ2-3|once|NA|TRBV5-1
TGCGCCAGCAGCTTGATGCCAGGGGATCCGAGCACAGATACGCAGTATTTT
CASSLMPGDPSTDTQYF
>TRBJ1-1|NA|TRBD1|TRBV28
TGTGCCAGCAGTTTAAATCGGGCAGGGGGGAGGTTAGCTTTCTTT
CASSLNRAGGRLAFF
>TRBJ1-3|NA|NA|TRBV5-6
TGTGCCAGCAGCTTGGCCCCGGGGGCGACCTCTGGAAACACCATATATTTT
CASSLAPGATSGNTIYF
>TRBJ2-7|NA|NA|TRBV7-2
TGTGCCAGCAGCTTATCAGGACCTAACGAGCAGTACTTC
CASSLSGPNEQYF
>TRBJ2-3|NA|NA|TRBV5-1
TGCGCCAGCAGCTTTGGGACACTCCGCGATACGCAGTATTTT
CASSFGTLRDTQYF
>TRBJ1-1|NA|NA|TRBV9
TGTGCCAGCAGCAAAGGCGTGGACACTGAAGCTTTCTTT
CASSKGVDTEAFF
>TRBJ2-3|once|NA|TRBV27
TGTGCCAGCAGTTTAGAGGGCACAGATACGCAGTATTTT
CASSLEGTDTQYF
>TRBJ1-4|NA|NA|TRBV7-9
TGTGCCAGCAGCTCACAGGGTGAAAAACTGTTTTTT
CASSSQGEKLFF
>TRBJ2-7|few|TRBD2|TRBV18
TGTGCCAGCTCACCCCCGGGGGGAGAGGAGAACGAGCAGTACTTC
CASSPPGGEENEQYF
>TRBJ1-6|NA|NA|TRBV5-1
TGCGCCAGCAGCTTGGATTCCAGGGCTATTGTTGATTCACCCCTCCACTTT
CASSLDSRAIVDSPLHF
>TRBJ2-1|NA|TRBD2|TRBV5-6
TGTGCCAGCAGCTTGGCCGTAGCGGGGGGCATCCGCAATGAGCAGTTCTTC
CASSLAVAGGIRNEQFF
>TRBJ1-2|NA|NA|TRBV6-1
TGTGCCAGCAGTGAACAAGGGGGGATCTATGGCTACACCTTC
CASSEQGGIYGYTF
>TRBJ2-7|NA|TRBD2|TRBV7-2
TGTGCCAGCAGCCATAGCTGGGAACTAGCGGTCTACGAGCAGTACTTC
CASSHSWELAVYEQYF
>TRBJ1-3|NA|TRBD1|TRBV28
TGTGCCAGCAGTACAGGGGGAGGAAACACCATATATTTT
CASSTGGGNTIYF
>TRBJ1-5|NA|TRBD1|TRBV24-1
TGTGCCACCAGTGATGCTCAGGACAGGGGAAATCAGCCCCAGCATTTT
CATSDAQDRGNQPQHF
>TRBJ2-1|NA|TRBD2|TRBV10-3
TGTGCCATCAGTCCTGCGGGGGGGGCTGCCAATGAGCAGTTCTTC
CAISPAGGAANEQFF
>TRBJ1-2|NA|NA|TRBV28
TGTGCCACCCAACTGCAGGAGGGGTCGTATGGCTACACCTTC
CATQLQEGSYGYTF
>TRBJ1-2|NA|NA|TRBV24-1
TGTGCCACCAGTGAGGGCAGAAGATTTAACTATGGCTACACCTTC
CATSEGRRFNYGYTF
>TRBJ1-6|NA|NA|TRBV6-5
TGTGCCAGCAGCGCAGGGGATTCACCCCTCCACTTT
CASSAGDSPLHF
>TRBJ2-3|NA|TRBD2|TRBV7-2
TGTGCCAGCAGCTTGGCGGGAGGCCCCCTTGGCACAGATACGCAGTATTTT
CASSLAGGPLGTDTQYF
>TRBJ2-5|NA|TRBD2|TRBV5-1
TGCGCCAGCAGCGAACCTAGCGGCCAAGAGACCCAGTACTTC
CASSEPSGQETQYF
>TRBJ1-4|once|TRBD1|TRBV7-2
TGTGCCAGCAGCTTGGGGACAGGGGGGGAAAAACTGTTTTTT
CASSLGTGGEKLFF
>TRBJ2-6|NA|NA|TRBV19
TGTGCCAGTAGTAATATAAAGGCCACCCCTTTGGGGGCCAACGTCCTGACTTTC
CASSNIKATPLGANVLTF
>TRBJ2-2|once|NA|TRBV7-2
TGTGCCAGCAGCCGTTCGGAGAACACCGGGGAGCTGTTTTTT
CASSRSENTGELFF
>TRBJ1-6|NA|TRBD1|TRBV9
TGTGCCAGCAGCGGAGAGGGACAGGCGATTAATTCACCCCTCCACTTT
CASSGEGQAINSPLHF
>TRBJ1-1|NA|NA|TRBV25-1
TGTGCCAGCAGTGAAACCCTCCCCACTGAAGCTTTCTTT
CASSETLPTEAFF
>TRBJ2-5|NA|TRBD2|TRBV7-3
TGTGCCAGCAGCCCGTCTAGCGGGAGTGAGACCCAGTACTTC
CASSPSSGSETQYF
>TRBJ2-1|NA|TRBD2|TRBV19
TGTGCCAGTAGTTGGACTAGCGGGAGTTCCCACTCCTACAATGAGCAGTTCTTC
CASSWTSGSSHSYNEQFF
>TRBJ2-7|NA|NA|TRBV28
TGTGCCAGCAGTTATGGACAAGACTACGAGCAGTACTTC
CASSYGQDYEQYF